The clone carrying this TCR beta chain was detected a few times. TCRdb itself ran the 5' RACE reads through MiXCR, one entry per CDR3 protein. The data contain around 66,000 distinct CDR3 sequences, around 5% of them singletons. This sample was taken from a study of neurological immune-mediated disorders. Trimming removed 1 base from V and 3 bases from J, with 7 bases in between. This CDR3 comprises 14 residues. CDR1 is MNHEY and CDR2 is SMNVEV in the germline V gene (reference sequence). Sequencing was carried out using PBMCs. The chain employs TRBV27 and TRBJ1-3; D might be TRBD1 (5 bases). This clonotype was obtained from a woman aged 30 to 39 with multiple sclerosis. The DNA of the CDR3 is TGTGCCAGCAGTTTATTCGGGGGTGGAAACACCATATATTTT. As protein: CASSLFGGGNTIYF.